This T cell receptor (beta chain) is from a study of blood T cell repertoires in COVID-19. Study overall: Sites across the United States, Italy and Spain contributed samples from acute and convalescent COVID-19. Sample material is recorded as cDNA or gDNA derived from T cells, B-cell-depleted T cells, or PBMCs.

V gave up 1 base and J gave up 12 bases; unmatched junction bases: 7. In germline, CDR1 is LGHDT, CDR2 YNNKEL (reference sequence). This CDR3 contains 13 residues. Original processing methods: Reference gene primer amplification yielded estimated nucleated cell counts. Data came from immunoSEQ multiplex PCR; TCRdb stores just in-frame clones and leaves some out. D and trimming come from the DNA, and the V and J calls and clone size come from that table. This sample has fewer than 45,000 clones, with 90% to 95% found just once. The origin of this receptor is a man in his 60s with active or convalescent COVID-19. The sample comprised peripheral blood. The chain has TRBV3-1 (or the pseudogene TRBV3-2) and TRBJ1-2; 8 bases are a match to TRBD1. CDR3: CASSQGDRTPHTF. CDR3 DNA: TGTGCCAGCAGCCAAGGGGACAGGACTCCTCACACCTTC.